These 16 T cell receptor beta chains originate from one sample sequenced in a study of CD8+ T cells in alopecia areata (dated by TCRdb to the late 2010s). The sample's time point, from its label and the paper: roughly 27 days on oral tofacitinib. In the paper's terms, the treatment or condition label means: oral pan-JAK inhibitor, 5-10 mg twice daily. The library was built by means of the immunoSEQ multiplex PCR assay. To provide template for TCR sequencing, every sample had RNA extracted and reverse transcribed into cDNA. TCRdb limited this immuneACCESS table to in-frame rearrangements with V and J called. A share of clones is missing; checked studies link under half to unresolved V genes, and the rest is unexplained. This sample comprises about 210,000 clones, around 65% of them detected only once. Of the sample, around 3.9% is held by the ten largest clones. The sequencing here drew on CD4+ T cells sorted from blood, taken at week 4, from a patient treated with tofacitinib. Receptor source: a human donor with alopecia areata.

V usage is TRBV28 and J usage is TRBJ2-7; 7 bases agree with TRBD1. Germline values: CDR1 MDHEN, CDR2 SYDVKM. The ends lost 6 bases at V and 2 bases at J; junction bases unmatched: 4. The CDR3 loop spans 13 amino acids. CDR3 region: CASSPTGPYEQYF. Here the CDR3 DNA reads TGTGCCAGCAGCCCGACAGGGCCCTACGAGCAGTACTTC. Looking up the rest from reference TRBV28 and TRBJ2-7 gives the full variable domain: DVKVTQSSRYLVKRTGEKVFLECVQDMDHENMFWYRQDPGLGLRLIYFSYDVKMKEKGDIPEGYSVSREKKERFSLILESASTNQTSMYLCASSPTGPYEQYFGPGTRLTVT.

This clone appeared many times. The chain employs TRBV28 and TRBJ2-4; 8 bases are a match to TRBD1. Trimming cost V 4 bases and J 6 bases; bases outside gene matches: 8. The germline V gene encodes CDR1 MDHEN and CDR2 SYDVKM. The CDR3 has 15 residues. CDR3 loop: CASSSRQGLGNIQYF. The CDR3, as DNA: TGTGCCAGCAGTTCACGACAGGGGCTAGGAAACATTCAGTACTTC.

The chain is built from TRBV7-8 and TRBJ1-4; 8 bases match TRBD1. CDR3 length: 14 residues. J gave up 7 bases and V 3 bases, and 4 bases lay outside the gene matches. Germline V gene lookup returns CDR1 SGHVS and CDR2 FQNEAQ. The CDR3 protein is CASSFHRGGEKLFF. Written as DNA, the CDR3 is TGTGCCAGCAGCTTTCACAGGGGGGGTGAAAAACTGTTTTTT.

The rearrangement uses TRBV6-1 and TRBJ2-5, with D possibly being TRBD1 (8 bases). The germline V and J ends were trimmed by 6 bases and 5 bases, with 16 bases remaining between them. This CDR3 is built from 14 residues. Germline V lookup: CDR1 MNHNS, CDR2 SASEGT. The CDR3 reads CASRLGQGGETQYF. CDR3 DNA: TGTGCCAGCAGACTAGGACAGGGAGGGGAGACCCAGTACTTC.

This clone was counted a single time. V gene TRBV9 combines with J gene TRBJ2-2, with D hard to call. The V and J ends lost 0 bases and 4 bases respectively, with 7 bases between them. The CDR3 extends over 14 amino acids. Germline V gene data show CDR1 as SGDLS and CDR2 as YYNGEE. CDR3 region: CASSVGRSTGELFF. The CDR3 DNA is TGTGCCAGCAGCGTAGGGCGATCCACCGGGGAGCTGTTTTTT.

With regard to this clone: The same CDR3 can be traced to other DNA sequences in this sample. This rearrangement joins TRBV27 to TRBJ1-1; D is undetermined. The germline gives CDR1 MNHEY, CDR2 SMNVEV (reference sequence). Trimming pared 4 bases from V and 0 bases from J, leaving 3 bases between. The CDR3 consists of 12 residues. CDR3 in amino acids: CASSSVNTEAFF. The DNA of the CDR3 is TGTGCCAGCAGTTCGGTGAACACTGAAGCTTTCTTT.

The J gene is TRBJ2-3, the V gene TRBV29-1; 9 nucleotides agree with TRBD2. CDR3 length: 14 residues. After removal of 6 bases from V and 2 bases from J, the junction contained 6 bases not matched to a gene. Germline-derived CDR1 and CDR2 are SQVTM and ANQGSEA. The CDR3 nucleotides are TGCAGCGTAGCGGGGGGCTTAAACACAGATACGCAGTATTTT. It codes for CSVAGGLNTDTQYF.

A few counts support this clone. The chain recombines TRBV2 with TRBJ2-2, with 10 bases that match TRBD2. The trim removed 6 bases at V and 6 bases at J, leaving 4 bases unmatched. The CDR3 is 14 residues long. Germline CDR1 is SNHLY and CDR2 is FYNNEI. CDR3 DNA: TGTGCCAGCAGGGTCGGACTAGCGGCCGGGGAGCTGTTTTTT. This encodes CASRVGLAAGELFF.

The chain joins TRBV4-1 to TRBJ1-2; D possibly corresponds to TRBD1 (5 bases). Germline-derived CDR1 and CDR2 are MGHRA and YSYEKL. The CDR3 is 15 amino acids. Trimming stripped 0 bases from V and 4 bases from J, with 12 bases between. CDR3 sequence: CASSQEGTAVYGYTF. The CDR3 nucleotides read TGCGCCAGCAGCCAAGAAGGGACGGCCGTCTATGGCTACACCTTC.

In this sample, this clone turned up a few times. The rearrangement links TRBV7-2 to TRBJ1-1; D is unresolved. Per germline, CDR1 SGHTA and CDR2 FQGNSA. The V end lost 2 bases, the J end lost 7 bases, and 11 bases lay between the germline ends. The CDR3 has 13 amino acids. CDR3 in DNA: TGTGCCAGCAGCTTACAAGGGTACGGTGAAGCTTTCTTT. The encoded protein is CASSLQGYGEAFF.

J is TRBJ2-7 and V is TRBV5-1; tentatively, D is TRBD1 (6 bases). Trimming removed 4 bases from V and 3 bases from J, with 14 bases in between. The germline gives CDR1 SGHRS, CDR2 YFSETQ. The CDR3 has 14 amino acids. CDR3 protein: CASSRPGQNYEQYF. CDR3 in DNA: TGCGCCAGCAGCAGACCGGGACAAAACTACGAGCAGTACTTC.

The CDR3 reads CASSFKGDSYEQYF. The CDR3 DNA is TGTGCCAGCAGTTTTAAGGGGGACTCCTACGAGCAGTACTTC. V and J are TRBV27 and TRBJ2-7, with D perhaps matching TRBD1 (6 bases). V dropped 3 bases and J dropped 0 bases, with 9 bases sitting between them. This CDR3 has 14 amino acids. The V gene's germline CDR1 is MNHEY and CDR2 SMNVEV (reference sequence).

The chain recombines TRBV18 with TRBJ1-5; a possible D gene is TRBD1 (5 bases). Germline V lookup: CDR1 KGHSH, CDR2 LQKENI. The CDR3 spans 16 residues. V gave up 5 bases and J gave up 0 bases, with 14 bases separating them. This chain's CDR3 is CASSVGTPNSNQPQHF. In DNA, the CDR3 is TGTGCCAGCTCAGTTGGGACGCCGAATAGCAATCAGCCCCAGCATTTT.

The chain has TRBV7-9 and TRBJ2-7, with D perhaps TRBD2 (6 bases). The CDR3 length is 16 residues. CDR1 and CDR2 (germline): SEHNR, FQNEAQ (reference sequence). V was shortened by 3 bases and J by 3 bases, with 18 bases between the two germline ends. CDR3 DNA: TGTGCCAGCAGCTTGATGGGAGCGGGTAACGACTACGAGCAGTACTTC. This gives the protein CASSLMGAGNDYEQYF.

The chain is built from TRBV15 and TRBJ2-5; maybe TRBD2 (7 bases). CDR1 LNHNV and CDR2 YYDKDF come from the germline V gene (reference sequence). V lost 1 base to trimming and J lost 5 bases, with 14 bases between them. This CDR3 contains 15 residues. In DNA, the CDR3 is TGTGCCACCAGCAGAGTTGCGGGGGCCCTGGAGACCCAGTACTTC. Translating it yields CATSRVAGALETQYF.

This clone was counted only a few times. The gene calls are TRBV2 and TRBJ1-5; D is possibly TRBD1 (6 bases). V was shortened by 6 bases and J by 4 bases, with 16 bases between the two germline ends. The CDR3 has 15 amino acids. Germline CDR1 and CDR2: SNHLY and FYNNEI. For the CDR3, the DNA is TGTGCCAGCAGCGGCAGGGGAAGTTGGAATCAGCCCCAGCATTTT. This gives the protein CASSGRGSWNQPQHF.